This entry lists 23 T cell receptor beta chains sequenced from one sample in a study of regulatory T cells in long-lasting Graves disease. According to the study, TCR beta libraries were built with iRepertoire HTBI primers and CDR3-region Arm-PCR. TCRdb re-analysed the multiplex PCR reads in MiXCR, keeping a single row per CDR3 protein. Of 350,000 to 550,000 distinct CDR3 sequences listed, 16% are singletons. Time point here: newly diagnosed GD, antithyroid drugs for less than 3 months. There was RNA extracted from PBMCs, and the TCR library was made from it. The data were also submitted as part of a second study, on T cells in Graves' hyperthyroidism and ophthalmopathy.

The sequencing used peripheral blood mononuclear cells (PBMCs), collected at new diagnosis, from a patient treated with antithyroid drugs. These receptors were obtained from a woman younger than 30 with Graves disease.

A few counts support this clonotype. One end of the junction does not line up with germline, which may come from a read error. The V call is TRBV25-1, the J call TRBJ2-7; TRBD2 aligns across 14 bases. Germline lookup yields CDR1 MGHDK and CDR2 SYGVNS. The CDR3 length is 17 residues. The CDR3 protein is CAGSERTTSGRAYEQYF. CDR3 bases: TGTGCCGGCAGTGAACGCACGACTAGCGGGAGGGCCTACGAGCAGTACTTC.

A few counts support this clonotype. The rearrangement uses TRBV24-1 and TRBJ1-4, with D possibly being TRBD1 (5 bases). The CDR3 contains 16 residues. Trimming stripped 10 bases from V and 6 bases from J, with 23 bases between. In germline, CDR1 is KGHDR, CDR2 SFDVKD. This chain's CDR3 is CATRQCIYSFDEKLFF. The DNA of the CDR3 is TGTGCCACAAGACAGTGCATATACTCATTCGATGAAAAACTGTTTTTT.

There are many counts of this clonotype. The chain couples TRBV24-1 to TRBJ2-1; D is perhaps TRBD2 (5 bases). V was cut by 0 bases and J by 0 bases, with 8 bases left in between. Germline-derived CDR1 and CDR2 are KGHDR and SFDVKD. This CDR3 spans 16 amino acids. DNA for the CDR3: TGTGCCACCAGTGATTTGCTAGCAGACTCCTACAATGAGCAGTTCTTC. Encoded protein: CATSDLLADSYNEQFF.

This clonotype was found a few times. The rearrangement joins TRBV28 to TRBJ2-1; 7 nucleotides agree with TRBD2. In germline, CDR1 is MDHEN, CDR2 SYDVKM. This CDR3 comprises 15 residues. The junction had 13 bases not matched to a gene; V was cut back by 10 bases and J by 4 bases. The DNA for the CDR3 is TGTGCCACCACGCCTAGCGGAGAGGTGTACAATGAGCAGTTCTTC. This encodes CATTPSGEVYNEQFF.

Many counts were recorded for this clonotype. The CDR3 nucleotides are TGTGCCAGCAGCGTCGCGCGGACAGGGCTCAATGAGCAGTTCTTC. Its protein product is CASSVARTGLNEQFF. V is TRBV11-2 and J is TRBJ2-1; 8 bases line up with TRBD1. J lost 6 bases, V lost 5 bases, and 9 bases had no gene match. In germline, CDR1 is SGHAT, CDR2 FQNNGV. The CDR3 has 15 residues.

This clonotype was detected many times. The V call is TRBV13, the J call TRBJ2-1; D gene ambiguous. This CDR3 has 15 residues. Germline V gives CDR1 PRHDT, CDR2 FYEKMQ (reference sequence). Trimming removed 2 bases from V and 6 bases from J, with 14 bases in between. The CDR3, as DNA: TGTGCCAGCAGCTTAAGGGTTGGGCGGTTCAATGAGCAGTTCTTC. Amino acids: CASSLRVGRFNEQFF. The full variable domain, its missing parts supplied by reference TRBV13 and TRBJ2-1, is AAGVIQSPRHLIKEKRETATLKCYPIPRHDTVYWYQQGPGQDPQFLISFYEKMQSDKGSIPDRFSAQQFSDYHSELNMSSLELGDSALYFCASSLRVGRFNEQFFGPGTRLTVL.

V is TRBV7-9 and J is TRBJ2-1, with a tentative D call TRBD2 (6 bases). The V end was cut by 5 bases, the J end by 8 bases, with 13 bases between. Germline CDR1 reads SEHNR; CDR2 reads FQNEAQ (reference sequence). CDR3 size: 13 residues. Written as DNA, the CDR3 is TGTGCCAGCAGCCCTTCTAGCGTCGATGAGCAGTTCTTC. This translates into CASSPSSVDEQFF.

This clonotype occurred many times. The V gene is TRBV7-2, the J gene TRBJ2-7, with D perhaps TRBD2 (6 bases). The ends were cut back, 2 bases at V and 0 bases at J, with 14 bases in the middle. There are 16 residues in the CDR3. Germline CDR1 SGHTA, CDR2 FQGNSA. The CDR3 protein is CASSLTAGLLSYEQYF. As DNA, the CDR3 is TGTGCCAGCAGCTTAACAGCGGGCCTGCTCTCCTACGAGCAGTACTTC.

At least ten counts were recorded for this clonotype. The chain employs TRBV2 and TRBJ2-3, with D possibly being TRBD2 (5 bases). This CDR3 comprises 19 residues. Germline loops: CDR1 SNHLY, CDR2 FYNNEI. V lost 6 bases, J lost 2 bases, and 27 bases lay in between. The CDR3 DNA follows: TGTGCCAGCAGCCCCCTCCTCCTCAGGCTAGCAGAACTCACAGATACGCAGTATTTT. Translation gives CASSPLLLRLAELTDTQYF.

This clonotype was observed many times. The V call is TRBV15, the J call TRBJ1-2, with D possibly TRBD1 on 5 matching bases. The CDR3 covers 13 residues. Germline loops: CDR1 LNHNV, CDR2 YYDKDF (reference sequence). V shed 1 base and J shed 3 bases, with 6 bases lying between them. This CDR3 is CATSRGGHYGYTF. The DNA for the CDR3 is TGTGCCACCAGCAGAGGGGGCCACTATGGCTACACCTTC.

This clonotype was counted a few times. The chain is built from TRBV19 and TRBJ2-1, with D tentatively TRBD2 (5 bases). Trimming removed 3 bases from V and 6 bases from J, with 15 bases in between. Looked up from germline, CDR1 is LNHDA and CDR2 is SQIVND (reference sequence). This CDR3 has 15 residues. CDR3 sequence (DNA): TGTGCCAGTAGTATTGTGGAAAGGAGGTCCAATGAGCAGTTCTTC. It codes for CASSIVERRSNEQFF.

This clonotype was counted at least ten times. The rearrangement uses TRBV7-2 and TRBJ2-5; tentative D call: TRBD2 (6 bases). Trimming removed 2 bases from V and 3 bases from J, with 10 bases in between. From germline, CDR1 is SGHTA and CDR2 FQGNSA. This CDR3 is built from 14 residues. In DNA, the CDR3 is TGTGCCAGCAGCTTATTGGGGAGGAAAGAGACCCAGTACTTC. Encoded protein: CASSLLGRKETQYF.

This clonotype was picked up many times. This chain uses TRBV2 with TRBJ2-1; D is unclear. V was clipped by 1 base and J by 3 bases, with 4 bases between them. The CDR3 has 13 amino acids. Germline V gene data show CDR1 as SNHLY and CDR2 as FYNNEI. CDR3 sequence reads: CASSEEGYNEQFF. The CDR3 DNA sequence: TGTGCCAGCAGTGAAGAGGGCTACAATGAGCAGTTCTTC.

This clonotype was counted at least ten times. The chain recombines TRBV6-2 or TRBV6-3 with TRBJ2-7, with D perhaps matching TRBD2 (12 bases). Germline V gives CDR1 MNHEY, CDR2 SVGEGT. There are 22 residues in the CDR3. V lost 4 bases, J lost 9 bases, and 43 bases lay in between. The CDR3 loop reads CASSSPDRGRGTLGLAGPGQYF. The DNA of the CDR3 is TGTGCCAGCAGTTCCCCGGACAGGGGGCGCGGCACCCTAGGACTAGCGGGACCCGGGCAGTACTTC.

The chain employs TRBV19 and TRBJ1-4; D might be TRBD1 (6 bases). The CDR3 is made up of 16 amino acids. The germline V gene encodes CDR1 LNHDA and CDR2 SQIVND (reference sequence). The V gene lost 7 bases and the J gene lost 2 bases, with 17 bases spanning the gap. CDR3 nucleotide sequence: TGTGCCAGTATCTTTCTTACAGGGAAGACTAATGAAAAACTGTTTTTT. Its translation is CASIFLTGKTNEKLFF.

The J gene is TRBJ2-3, the V gene TRBV4-2, with D possibly being TRBD2 (6 bases). Trimming removed 2 bases at V and 0 bases at J, with 12 bases between. Looked up from germline, CDR1 is LGHNA and CDR2 is YNFKEQ. The CDR3 has 16 amino acids. The CDR3 DNA sequence: TGTGCCAGCAGCCAATCGGGACTCCTTAGCACAGATACGCAGTATTTT. Encoded protein: CASSQSGLLSTDTQYF.

This clonotype appeared many times. J is TRBJ2-3 and V is TRBV7-3; 13 nucleotides match TRBD2. The germline CDR1 and CDR2 sequences are SGHTA and FQGTGA. The V segment lost 1 base and the J segment 7 bases; nucleotides outside the gene matches: 8. The CDR3 extends over 17 amino acids. The CDR3 DNA is TGTGCCAGCAGCTTAAACTGGGGACTAGCGGGAAAAAATACGCAGTATTTT. Translated, it gives CASSLNWGLAGKNTQYF. Combining the CDR3 with reference TRBV7-3 and TRBJ2-3 gives the whole variable domain GAGVSQTPSNKVTEKGKYVELRCDPISGHTALYWYRQSLGQGPEFLIYFQGTGAADDSGLPNDRFFAVRPEGSVSTLKIQRTERGDSAVYLCASSLNWGLAGKNTQYFGPGTRLTVL.

This clonotype was seen at least ten times. V is TRBV6-2 or TRBV6-3 and J is TRBJ2-3; TRBD2 aligns across 12 bases. This CDR3 spans 15 amino acids. Per the germline V gene, CDR1 is MNHEY and CDR2 is SVGEGT. V shed 6 bases, J shed 4 bases, and the junction held 5 bases outside the gene matches. The DNA for the CDR3 is TGTGCCAGCAGCCCCGGACTAGCGGGGTCAGATACGCAGTATTTT. This gives the protein CASSPGLAGSDTQYF.

As regards this clonotype: A much larger clone sits a single nucleotide away, making a read error possible. This chain connects TRBV6-5 to TRBJ1-1, with D possibly matching TRBD1 (5 bases). CDR3 length equals 17 residues. Germline V lookup: CDR1 MNHEY, CDR2 SVGAGI. CDR3 protein: CASSYSRPKIAGTETFF. CDR3 DNA: TGTGCCAGCAGTTACTCGAGACCTAAAATTGCCGGGACTGAAACTTTCTTT.

The rearrangement joins TRBV9 to TRBJ2-1; the match to TRBD2 covers 8 bases. Trimming at V came to 3 bases and at J to 5 bases, leaving 7 bases not matched to a gene. Germline values: CDR1 SGDLS, CDR2 YYNGEE. The CDR3 contains 15 residues. The DNA of the CDR3 is TGTGCCAGCAGCGCCGTAGCGGGACTCAACAATGAGCAGTTCTTC. This gives the protein CASSAVAGLNNEQFF.

The chain couples TRBV6-1 to TRBJ2-3; TRBD2 agrees at 9 bases. The J call may not be correct, given that the DNA end is closer to TRBJ2-5. Looked up from germline, CDR1 is MNHNS and CDR2 is SASEGT. The CDR3 is 14 residues long. CDR3 DNA sequence: TGTGCCAGCACCCCGTGGACTAGCGACGTGACCCAGTACTTC. Translated: CASTPWTSDVTQYF.

This clonotype appeared many times. At one boundary the junction diverges from the germline segment, which might be a read error. The genes are TRBV28 and TRBJ1-2; D not certain. The germline CDR1 and CDR2 sequences are MDHEN and SYDVKM. The CDR3 has 12 residues. CDR3 loop: CASSPLKTGAYF. CDR3 bases: TGTGCCAGCAGTCCCCTGAAAACCGGAGCCTACTTC.

Ten or more counts support this clonotype. This chain uses TRBV28 with TRBJ1-3; D might be TRBD1 (5 bases). There are 14 residues in the CDR3. Germline V gene data show CDR1 as MDHEN and CDR2 as SYDVKM. V was shortened by 7 bases and J by 0 bases, with 10 bases between the two germline ends. CDR3 protein: CASKPGYSGNTIYF. Here the CDR3 DNA reads TGTGCCAGCAAACCAGGGTACTCTGGAAACACCATATATTTT.